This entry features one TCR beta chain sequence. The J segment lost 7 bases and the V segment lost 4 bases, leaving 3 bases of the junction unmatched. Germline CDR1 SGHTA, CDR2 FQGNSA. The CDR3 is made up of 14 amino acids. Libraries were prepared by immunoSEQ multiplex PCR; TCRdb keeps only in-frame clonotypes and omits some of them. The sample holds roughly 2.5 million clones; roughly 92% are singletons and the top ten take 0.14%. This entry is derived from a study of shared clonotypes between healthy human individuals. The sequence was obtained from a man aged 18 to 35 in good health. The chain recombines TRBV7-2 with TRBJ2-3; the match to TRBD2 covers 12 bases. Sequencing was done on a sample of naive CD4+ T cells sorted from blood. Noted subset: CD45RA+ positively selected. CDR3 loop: CASSSTSGRNTQYF. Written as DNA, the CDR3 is TGTGCCAGCAGCTCGACTAGCGGGAGAAATACGCAGTATTTT.